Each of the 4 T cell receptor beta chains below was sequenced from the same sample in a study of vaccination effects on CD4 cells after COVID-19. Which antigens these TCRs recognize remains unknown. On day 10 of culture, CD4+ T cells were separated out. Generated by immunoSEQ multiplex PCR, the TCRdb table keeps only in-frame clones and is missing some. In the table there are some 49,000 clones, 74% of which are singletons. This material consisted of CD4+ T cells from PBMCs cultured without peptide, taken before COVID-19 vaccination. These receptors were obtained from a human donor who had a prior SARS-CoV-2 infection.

CDR3 sequence (DNA): TGTGCCAGCATAATGGGCGGGAGTGCAGATACGCAGTATTTT. Encoded protein: CASIMGGSADTQYF. The chain is built from TRBV5-5 and TRBJ2-3, with 7 bases that match TRBD2. The CDR3 runs to 14 residues. The V gene end was trimmed by 6 bases and the J gene end by 4 bases; junction bases not matched to a gene: 8. Germline CDR1 and CDR2: SGHKS and YYEKEE (reference sequence). The whole variable domain, filled in from reference TRBV5-5 and TRBJ2-3, reads DAGVTQSPTHLIKTRGQQVTLRCSPISGHKSVSWYQQVLGQGPQFIFQYYEKEERGRGNFPDRFSARQFPNYSSELNVNALLLGDSALYLCASIMGGSADTQYFGPGTRLTVL.

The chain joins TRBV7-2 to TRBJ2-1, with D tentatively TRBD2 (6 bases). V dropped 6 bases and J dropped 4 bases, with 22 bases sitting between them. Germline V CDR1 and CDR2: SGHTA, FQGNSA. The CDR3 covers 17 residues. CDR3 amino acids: CASRNLWRGRLYNEQFF. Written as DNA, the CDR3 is TGTGCCAGCAGGAACCTTTGGCGGGGCAGGCTTTACAATGAGCAGTTCTTC.

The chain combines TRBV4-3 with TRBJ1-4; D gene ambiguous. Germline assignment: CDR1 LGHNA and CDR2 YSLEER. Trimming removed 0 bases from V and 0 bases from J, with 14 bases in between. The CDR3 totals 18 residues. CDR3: CASSQEFRGGSTNEKLFF. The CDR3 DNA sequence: TGCGCCAGCAGCCAAGAGTTTCGTGGAGGGTCAACTAATGAAAAACTGTTTTTT.

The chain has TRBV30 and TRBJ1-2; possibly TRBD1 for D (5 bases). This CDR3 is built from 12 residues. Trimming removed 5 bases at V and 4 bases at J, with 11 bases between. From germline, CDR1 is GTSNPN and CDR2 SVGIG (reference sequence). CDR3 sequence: CAWGRVLYGYTF. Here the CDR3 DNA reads TGTGCCTGGGGCAGGGTTCTCTATGGCTACACCTTC.